Sequencing of this T cell receptor beta chain was carried out in a study of neoadjuvant nivolumab and ipilimumab in lung cancer. Study-wide points: Compared with tumor-adjacent uninvolved lung, resected tumors showed greater richness and clonality.

Only in-frame clones appear in the TCRdb table, and some are missing; sequencing was by immunoSEQ multiplex PCR. Among around 20,000 clones listed, around 82% were seen once. As to this clone: Its specificity is not known.

The CDR3 contains 16 residues. Trimming stripped 4 bases from V and 6 bases from J, with 18 bases between. Germline CDR1 is SGHTA and CDR2 is FQGTGA. The sequence was collected from an adult with non-small cell lung cancer. The genes are TRBV7-3 and TRBJ2-2; D may be TRBD1 or TRBD2 (6 bases each). The source material was tumor tissue, sampled after neoadjuvant nivolumab, alone or with ipilimumab, at or shortly before surgery. DNA of the CDR3: TGTGCCAGCAGCTGGGGGGCGGTGGGCTCGGCCGGGGAGCTGTTTTTT. Translated: CASSWGAVGSAGELFF.